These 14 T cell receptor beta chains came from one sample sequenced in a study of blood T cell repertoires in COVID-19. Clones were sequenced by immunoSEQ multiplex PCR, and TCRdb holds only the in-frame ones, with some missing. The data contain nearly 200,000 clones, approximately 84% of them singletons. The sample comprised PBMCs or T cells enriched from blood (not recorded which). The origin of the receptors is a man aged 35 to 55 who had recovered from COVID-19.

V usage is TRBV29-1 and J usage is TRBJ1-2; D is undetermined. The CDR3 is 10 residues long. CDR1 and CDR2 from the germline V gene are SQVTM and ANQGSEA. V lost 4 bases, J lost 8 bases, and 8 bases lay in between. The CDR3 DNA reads TGCAGCGTTGGAGGTATAGGCTACACCTTC. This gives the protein CSVGGIGYTF. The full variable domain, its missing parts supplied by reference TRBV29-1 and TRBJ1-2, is SAVISQKPSRDICQRGTSLTIQCQVDSQVTMMFWYRQQPGQSLTLIATANQGSEATYESGFVIDKFPISRPNLTFSTLTVSNMSPEDSSIYLCSVGGIGYTFGSGTRLTVV.

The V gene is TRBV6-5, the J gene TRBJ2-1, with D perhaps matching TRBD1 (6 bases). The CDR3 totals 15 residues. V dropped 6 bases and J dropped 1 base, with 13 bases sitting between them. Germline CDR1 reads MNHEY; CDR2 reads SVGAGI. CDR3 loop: CASRTSGVSYNEQFF. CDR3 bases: TGTGCCAGCAGAACCTCAGGGGTATCCTACAATGAGCAGTTCTTC.

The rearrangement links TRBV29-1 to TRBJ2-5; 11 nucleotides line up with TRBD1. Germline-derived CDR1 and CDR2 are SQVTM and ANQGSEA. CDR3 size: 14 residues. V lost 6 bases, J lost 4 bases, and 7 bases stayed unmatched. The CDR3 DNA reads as TGCAGCGTCTCACGGGACAGGGGGGGAGAGACCCAGTACTTC. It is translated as CSVSRDRGGETQYF.

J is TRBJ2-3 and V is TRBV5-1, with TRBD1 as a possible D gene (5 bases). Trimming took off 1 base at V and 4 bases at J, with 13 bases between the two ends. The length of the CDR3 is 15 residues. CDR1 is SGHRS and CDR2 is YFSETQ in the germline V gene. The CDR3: CASSLHGRVADTQYF. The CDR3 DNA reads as TGCGCCAGCAGCTTGCATGGCAGGGTGGCAGATACGCAGTATTTT.

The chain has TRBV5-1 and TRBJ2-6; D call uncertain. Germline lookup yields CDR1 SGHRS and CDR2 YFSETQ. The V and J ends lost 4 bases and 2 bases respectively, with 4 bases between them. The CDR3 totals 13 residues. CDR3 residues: CASSPAGANVLTF. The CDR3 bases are TGCGCCAGCAGCCCCGCTGGGGCCAACGTCCTGACTTTC.

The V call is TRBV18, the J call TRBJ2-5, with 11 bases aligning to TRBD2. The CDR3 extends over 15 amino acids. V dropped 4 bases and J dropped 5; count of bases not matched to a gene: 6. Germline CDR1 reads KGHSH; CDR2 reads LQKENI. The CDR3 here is CASSRTSGYLETQYF. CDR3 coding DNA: TGTGCCAGCTCACGGACTAGCGGGTACCTGGAGACCCAGTACTTC.

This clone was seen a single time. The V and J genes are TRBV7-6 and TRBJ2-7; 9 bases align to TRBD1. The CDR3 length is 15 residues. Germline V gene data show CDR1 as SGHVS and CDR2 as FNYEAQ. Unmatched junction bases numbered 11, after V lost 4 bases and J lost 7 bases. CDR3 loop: CASSSAQDRGEEQYF. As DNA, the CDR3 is TGTGCCAGCAGCTCGGCCCAGGACAGGGGAGAGGAGCAGTACTTC.

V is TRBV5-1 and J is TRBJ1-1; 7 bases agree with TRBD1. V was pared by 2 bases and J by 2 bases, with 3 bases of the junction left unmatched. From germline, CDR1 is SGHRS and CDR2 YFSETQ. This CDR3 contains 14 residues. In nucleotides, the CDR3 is TGCGCCAGCAGCTTCGGACAGGCAAACACTGAAGCTTTCTTT. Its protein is CASSFGQANTEAFF.

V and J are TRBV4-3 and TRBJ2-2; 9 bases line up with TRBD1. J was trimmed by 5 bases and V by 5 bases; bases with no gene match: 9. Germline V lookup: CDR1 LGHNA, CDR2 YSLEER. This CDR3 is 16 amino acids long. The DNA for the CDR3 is TGCGCCAGCAGCTCCCACCCGGACAGGGGAACCGGGGAGCTGTTTTTT. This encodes CASSSHPDRGTGELFF.

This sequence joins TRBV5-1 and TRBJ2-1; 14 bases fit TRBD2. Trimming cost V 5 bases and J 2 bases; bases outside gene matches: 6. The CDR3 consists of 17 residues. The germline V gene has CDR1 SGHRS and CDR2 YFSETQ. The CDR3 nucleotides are TGCGCCAGCAGTTTCCGGACTAGCGGGGGGACCTACAATGAGCAGTTCTTC. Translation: CASSFRTSGGTYNEQFF.

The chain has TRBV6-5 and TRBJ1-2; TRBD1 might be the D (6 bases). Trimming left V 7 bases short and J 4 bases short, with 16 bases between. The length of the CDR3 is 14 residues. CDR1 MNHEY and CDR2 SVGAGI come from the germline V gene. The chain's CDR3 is CASMKPGGAYGYTF. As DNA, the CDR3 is TGTGCCAGCATGAAACCGGGGGGCGCCTATGGCTACACCTTC.

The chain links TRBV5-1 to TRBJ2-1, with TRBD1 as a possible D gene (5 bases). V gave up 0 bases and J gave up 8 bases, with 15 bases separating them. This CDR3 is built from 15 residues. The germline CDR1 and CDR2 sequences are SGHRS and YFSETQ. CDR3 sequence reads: CASSLDRFKSDEQFF. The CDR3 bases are TGCGCCAGCAGCTTGGACAGGTTTAAAAGTGATGAGCAGTTCTTC.

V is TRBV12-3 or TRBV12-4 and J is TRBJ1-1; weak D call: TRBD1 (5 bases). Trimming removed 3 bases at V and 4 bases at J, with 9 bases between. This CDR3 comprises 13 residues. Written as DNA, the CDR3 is TGTGCCAGCAGTTTTGACAGAACCACTGAAGCTTTCTTT. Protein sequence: CASSFDRTTEAFF.

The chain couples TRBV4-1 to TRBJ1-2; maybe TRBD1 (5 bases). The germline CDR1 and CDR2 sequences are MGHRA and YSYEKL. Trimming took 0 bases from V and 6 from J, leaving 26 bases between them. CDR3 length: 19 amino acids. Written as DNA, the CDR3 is TGCGCCAGCAGCCAAGACTCTTTATTTTCCAGGGTGCAGGTAAATGGCTACACCTTC. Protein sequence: CASSQDSLFSRVQVNGYTF.